The clone carrying this T cell receptor beta chain was found many times. The antigen remains unidentified. This entry comes from a study of T cells after yellow fever vaccination. Study-wide context: Fractions low in cell number were prepared with SMART-Seq v4 Ultra Low Input. Overall study findings and caveats: Peaking on day 5 versus 15, the secondary response was faster but weaker. Reappearing after the booster were most of the clones from primary vaccination (approximately 96% CD4, approximately 85% CD8).

Universal primer sites and UMIs were introduced during 5'RACE template-switching synthesis of TCR cDNA. A single record per CDR3 protein comes from TCRdb applying MiXCR to the 5' RACE reads. The table lists about 58,000 distinct CDR3 sequences, roughly 7.4% of them singletons. Germline assignment: CDR1 SQVTM and CDR2 ANQGSEA. This CDR3 region has 15 residues. V shed 1 base and J 5 bases; nucleotides not matched to a gene: 7. The specimen was CD8+ T cells sorted from PBMCs, collected on the day of the first yellow fever vaccination. This TCR was sampled from a man between 18 and 29 years old who received the YFV17D yellow fever vaccine. The rearrangement uses TRBV29-1 and TRBJ2-2; 7 bases map to TRBD1. The CDR3 sequence is CSVEVVGTETGELFF. In nucleotides, the CDR3 is TGCAGCGTTGAAGTTGTTGGGACAGAGACCGGGGAGCTGTTTTTT.